These 26 T cell receptor beta chains originate from one sample sequenced in a study of human CD8 memory T cell subsets. Scientists made TCR beta libraries using UMI-labeled 5' RACE. TCRdb reprocessed the 5' RACE reads and keeps a single row for each CDR3 protein, giving no DNA. The record lists 15,000 to 20,000 distinct CDR3 sequences, of which the ten most abundant hold 5.7%. The sample consisted of CD8+ stem-like memory T cells (TSCM and TCM) sorted from PBMCs. Subset here: stem-like memory CD8 T cells (TSTEM), CCR7+ PD-1- TIGIT-. The receptors were sampled from a human donor in good health.

This chain joins TRBV28 and TRBJ2-5; TCRdb returns TRBD1, unconfirmable since there is no DNA. The CDR3 extends over 15 amino acids. Per the germline V gene, CDR1 is MDHEN and CDR2 is SYDVKM. The CDR3 loop reads CASSPARDPEETQYF.

The chain is built from TRBV19 and TRBJ1-5; no DNA is available, so the TRBD1 call from TCRdb remains unchecked. In germline, CDR1 is LNHDA, CDR2 SQIVND (reference sequence). The CDR3 has 15 residues. The CDR3 spells CASSIYRDVNQPQHF. Together with reference TRBV19 and TRBJ1-5, the CDR3 gives the full variable domain: DGGITQSPKYLFRKEGQNVTLSCEQNLNHDAMYWYRQDPGQGLRLIYYSQIVNDFQKGDIAEGYSVSREKKESFPLTVTSAQKNPTAFYLCASSIYRDVNQPQHFGDGTRLSIL.

The chain carries TRBV6-2 or TRBV6-3 and TRBJ2-7; TCRdb's assignment of TRBD1 cannot be checked, as there is no DNA. The CDR3 is 15 amino acids. Per the germline V gene, CDR1 is MNHEY and CDR2 is SVGEGT. This CDR3 reads CASSYTPVGHYEQYF.

This chain links TRBV3-1 with TRBJ2-1; the TCRdb D gene call, TRBD1, has no DNA to confirm it. The CDR3 is 15 residues long. Germline V gives CDR1 LGHDT, CDR2 YNNKEL (reference sequence). CDR3 region: CASSQRQSIGDEQFF.

The chain employs TRBV2 and TRBJ2-1; TCRdb designates TRBD2, a call that cannot be tested without DNA. Germline lookup yields CDR1 SNHLY and CDR2 FYNNEI. The CDR3 covers 18 residues. The chain's CDR3 is CASQSTSVAISSYNEQFF. Full variable domain (rest looked up from reference TRBV2 and TRBJ2-1): EPEVTQTPSHQVTQMGQEVILRCVPISNHLYFYWYRQILGQKVEFLVSFYNNEISEKSEIFDDQFSVERPDGSNFTLKIRSTKLEDSAMYFCASQSTSVAISSYNEQFFGPGTRLTVL.

The chain has TRBV6-6 and TRBJ2-4; TCRdb indicates TRBD1, and absent DNA this call remains unverified. Germline V gene data show CDR1 as MNHNY and CDR2 as SVGAGI (reference sequence). CDR3 length: 15 amino acids. The CDR3 loop is CASTRSEPGSNIQYF.

J is TRBJ1-2 and V is TRBV28; TCRdb reports TRBD1, a call that lacks DNA to check it against. There are 12 residues in the CDR3. From germline, CDR1 is MDHEN and CDR2 SYDVKM. This CDR3 is CASGTDNYGYTF.

CDR3 residues: CSAHGLGGNEQFF. The V gene is TRBV20-1, the J gene TRBJ2-1; the TRBD2 assignment by TCRdb is unverifiable without DNA. CDR1 DFQATT and CDR2 SNEGSKA come from the germline V gene (reference sequence). CDR3 length: 13 residues.

The chain joins TRBV3-1 to TRBJ2-1; TCRdb's assignment of TRBD2 cannot be checked, as there is no DNA. Germline V gene sequence: CDR1 LGHDT, CDR2 YNNKEL (reference sequence). CDR3 length: 15 amino acids. The CDR3 loop reads CASSRTEEYYNEQFF.

This chain uses TRBV5-1 with TRBJ2-1; TCRdb proposes TRBD1, but this gene call is untestable without DNA. From germline, CDR1 is SGHRS and CDR2 YFSETQ. The CDR3 length is 15 residues. CDR3 loop: CASSLDPDLSNEQFF.

The chain has TRBV6-6 and TRBJ2-5; TCRdb indicates TRBD1, and absent DNA this call remains unverified. The CDR3 is 15 amino acids. From germline, CDR1 is MNHNY and CDR2 SVGAGI (reference sequence). This CDR3 reads CASSYSAGGQETQYF.

The rearrangement links TRBV29-1 to TRBJ2-1; TCRdb proposes TRBD1, but this gene call is untestable without DNA. The CDR3 length is 14 residues. Germline V gives CDR1 SQVTM, CDR2 ANQGSEA. This CDR3 is CSVEGQGADNEQFF.

V gene TRBV12-3 or TRBV12-4 combines with J gene TRBJ2-3. CDR3 size: 12 residues. CDR3 sequence reads: CASSPGTDTQYF.

V and J are TRBV6-5 and TRBJ2-7; TCRdb reports TRBD1, a call that lacks DNA to check it against. Per germline, CDR1 MNHEY and CDR2 SVGAGI. The length of the CDR3 is 15 residues. The CDR3 reads CASSYSRDGTYEQYF.

The rearrangement uses TRBV12-3 or TRBV12-4 and TRBJ2-7; TCRdb proposes TRBD1, but this gene call is untestable without DNA. This CDR3 is built from 14 residues. This CDR3 reads CASSSTQGWDEQYF.

The V and J genes are TRBV4-3 and TRBJ2-1. The CDR3 length is 13 residues. Germline loops: CDR1 LGHNA, CDR2 YSLEER. The CDR3 sequence: CASSQGASYEQFF.

The chain carries TRBV20-1 and TRBJ1-2; no DNA is available, so the TRBD1 call from TCRdb remains unchecked. The CDR3 has 16 residues. In germline, CDR1 is DFQATT, CDR2 SNEGSKA (reference sequence). The CDR3 here is CSARVINRDEYYGYTF.

The V and J genes are TRBV19 and TRBJ1-1. CDR1 and CDR2 from the germline V gene are LNHDA and SQIVND (reference sequence). The CDR3 runs 12 residues. The CDR3 loop reads CASSTGFTEAFF.

CDR3 residues: CASSVPPSDTQYF. The chain couples TRBV2 to TRBJ2-3; TCRdb selects TRBD1, and the lack of DNA leaves this call unchecked. The CDR3 runs 13 residues. CDR1 is SNHLY, CDR2 FYNNEI, per germline.

The CDR3 sequence is CSVSTGGAYNEQFF. The J gene is TRBJ2-1, the V gene TRBV29-1. The CDR3 runs to 14 residues. Germline CDR1 and CDR2: SQVTM and ANQGSEA.

This rearrangement joins TRBV7-9 to TRBJ2-2. This CDR3 region has 13 residues. Germline V lookup: CDR1 SEHNR, CDR2 FQNEAQ (reference sequence). CDR3 loop: CASSQKNTGELFF.

The chain employs TRBV7-9 and TRBJ2-7; the D gene TCRdb calls, TRBD1, cannot be checked with no DNA. Germline CDR1 reads SEHNR; CDR2 reads FQNEAQ (reference sequence). This CDR3 has 14 residues. This CDR3 reads CASSPGGQGDEQYF.

V usage is TRBV28 and J usage is TRBJ2-5; TCRdb outputs TRBD1, but without DNA this stays unchecked. The CDR3 contains 12 residues. CDR1 is MDHEN, CDR2 SYDVKM, per germline. The CDR3 is CASSSGEETQYF.

According to its frequency, this clonotype is medium-sized (0.01 to 0.1%). This chain connects TRBV7-9 to TRBJ2-1. The CDR3 has 15 residues. Germline CDR1 is SEHNR and CDR2 is FQNEAQ (reference sequence). The CDR3 is CASSSTRSSYNEQFF.

This sequence joins TRBV11-3 and TRBJ2-2. This CDR3 comprises 13 residues. Looked up from germline, CDR1 is SGHNT and CDR2 is YENEEA. The CDR3 loop is CASSSGGTGELFF.

CDR3 loop: CSARDVRGHNEQFF. The chain employs TRBV20-1 and TRBJ2-1; as DNA is missing, the TRBD1 call by TCRdb cannot be tested. The CDR3 length is 14 residues. Germline values: CDR1 DFQATT, CDR2 SNEGSKA (reference sequence).